The 9 T cell receptor beta chains in this list originate from one sample, sequenced in a study of Ad26.COV2.S vaccination and SARS-CoV-2 variants. This table comes from immunoSEQ multiplex PCR, and its TCRdb copy is limited to in-frame clones, with some not included. The sample has 300,000 to 450,000 clones, roughly 94% seen once. The starting material was peripheral blood, obtained after recovery from COVID-19. Every receptor here comes from a human donor who had recovered from COVID-19.

V is TRBV5-8 and J is TRBJ1-2, with D unclear. The CDR3 sequence is 13 residues long. Germline V gene data show CDR1 as SGHTS and CDR2 as YDEGEE. Trimming stripped 1 base from V and 6 bases from J, with 10 bases between. The CDR3 is CASSLNSYDGYTF. The CDR3 coding sequence is TGTGCCAGCAGCTTGAATTCATACGATGGCTACACCTTC.

In this sample, this clone turned up a few times. The chain links TRBV27 to TRBJ1-6; D possibly corresponds to TRBD1 (5 bases). Trimming left V 1 base short and J 7 bases short, with 17 bases between. The CDR3 covers 17 residues. Germline loops: CDR1 MNHEY, CDR2 SMNVEV (reference sequence). The CDR3 coding sequence is TGTGCCAGCAGTTTATTGAGGGAGGGGTGGGAGAATTCACCCCTCCACTTT. This translates into CASSLLREGWENSPLHF.

This chain connects TRBV21-1 to TRBJ1-2. TRBV21-1 is shown as a pseudogene. The length of the CDR3 is 17 residues. CDR3 DNA sequence: TGTGCCAGCAGCAACTGGGTTCTGGGAGGAAGTAACTATGGCTACACCTTC. Its translation: CASSNWVLGGSNYGYTF.

This chain connects TRBV10-3 to TRBJ2-7, with D unresolved. Trimming removed 3 bases from V and 1 base from J, with 4 bases in between. CDR1 is ENHRY, CDR2 SYGVKD, per germline. The CDR3 consists of 12 residues. The CDR3 coding sequence is TGTGCCATCAGTGAAGGGTCCTACGAGCAGTACTTC. Its translation is CAISEGSYEQYF.

The rearrangement links TRBV9 to TRBJ2-1; TRBD2 aligns across 7 bases. The V and J ends lost 3 bases and 3 bases, in that order; junction bases with no gene match: 3. CDR3 length: 14 residues. CDR1 SGDLS and CDR2 YYNGEE come from the germline V gene. The CDR3 DNA reads as TGTGCCAGCAGCGCGGGGGGTGGCTACAATGAGCAGTTCTTC. This encodes CASSAGGGYNEQFF.

The chain links TRBV10-2 to TRBJ1-1; no clear D. This CDR3 is 17 amino acids long. In germline, CDR1 is WSHSY, CDR2 SAAADI. V was cut by 4 bases and J by 1 base, with 19 bases left in between. The CDR3 here is CASSVPGRKIRNTEAFF. In nucleotides, the CDR3 is TGCGCCAGCAGTGTCCCCGGGAGAAAGATACGGAACACTGAAGCTTTCTTT.

The CDR3 nucleotides are TGCAGCGCCCTTGATAAGGAGGGAATCAACTATGGCTACACCTTC. Amino acid sequence: CSALDKEGINYGYTF. The chain is built from TRBV29-1 and TRBJ1-2; no reliable D call. Germline-derived CDR1 and CDR2 are SQVTM and ANQGSEA. This CDR3 comprises 15 residues. V dropped 7 bases and J dropped 2 bases, with 20 bases sitting between them.

V usage is TRBV5-4 and J usage is TRBJ1-5; D remains ambiguous. Deletions cut 2 bases from V and 5 bases from J, with 8 bases between. Germline loops: CDR1 SGHNT, CDR2 YYREEE (reference sequence). CDR3 length equals 13 residues. The CDR3 bases are TGTGCCAGCAGCTTATTCGGGGATCAGCCCCAGCATTTT. It translates to CASSLFGDQPQHF. The whole variable domain, filled in from reference TRBV5-4 and TRBJ1-5, reads ETGVTQSPTHLIKTRGQQVTLRCSSQSGHNTVSWYQQALGQGPQFIFQYYREEENGRGNFPPRFSGLQFPNYSSELNVNALELDDSALYLCASSLFGDQPQHFGDGTRLSIL.

The genes are TRBV7-2 and TRBJ2-7; TRBD2 agrees at 13 bases. The germline V gene encodes CDR1 SGHTA and CDR2 FQGNSA. The V gene end was trimmed by 5 bases and the J gene end by 4 bases; junction bases not matched to a gene: 14. The CDR3 loop spans 18 amino acids. DNA for the CDR3: TGTGCCAGCAGCCGTCCCGGGACTAGCGGGGTCGGAGTTTACGAGCAGTACTTC. Its translation is CASSRPGTSGVGVYEQYF.